This paragraph reports one T cell receptor (beta chain). This sample is part of a study of T-cell reconstitution after alpha-beta-depleted transplantation in children. Germline values: CDR1 MNHEY, CDR2 SVGEGT. Losses at the gene ends were 6 bases for V and 4 bases for J; bases not matched to a gene: 12. This CDR3 spans 17 amino acids. Unique molecular identifiers were incorporated into the prepared TCRbeta library. TCRdb ran MiXCR on the PCR reads and lists one entry per CDR3 protein. The sample lists approximately 640,000 distinct CDR3 sequences, 16% seen once, with over 0.95% in the top ten. V and J are TRBV6-2 or TRBV6-3 and TRBJ1-6, with 7 bases fitting TRBD1. Sequencing was performed on PBMCs from the stem cell graft donor, taken from the stem cell graft. This sequence originates from a human donor who donated a stem cell graft to a child with acute myeloid leukemia. This CDR3 reads CASRLHPGQSYNSPLHF. The CDR3 nucleotides read TGTGCCAGCAGACTCCACCCGGGACAGAGTTATAATTCACCCCTCCACTTT.